This T cell receptor (beta chain) appears in the sequencing data of a study of cytotoxic CD8 clonotypes in ibrutinib-treated CLL. Study as a whole: Response samples were obtained once patients had received a median about 12 months of treatment, range 6 to 36. General study results and limits: Measured clonality at baseline was greater than in age-matched healthy donors and tracked with circulating CD8+ T-cell counts.

In this sample, this clone turned up a few times. The antigen is undetermined. Cryopreserved PBMCs yielded around 2.1 micrograms of genomic DNA for TCR beta libraries. The assay was immunoSEQ multiplex PCR, and TCRdb's table has in-frame clones only and misses some. The sample has about 130,000 clones, approximately 80% seen once. V lost 7 bases and J 11 bases, leaving 14 bases between the germline ends. This CDR3 region has 12 residues. The germline V gene encodes CDR1 SEHNR and CDR2 FQNEAQ (reference sequence). The specimen comprised PBMCs, sampled after 24 months of ibrutinib treatment. The chain joins TRBV7-9 to TRBJ1-4, with D possibly matching TRBD1 (5 bases). The receptor was derived from a human donor with chronic lymphocytic leukemia. In DNA form, the CDR3 reads TGTGCCAGCACCGAGCAGGGAGGGAAACTGTTTTTT. Amino acids: CASTEQGGKLFF.